This T cell receptor (beta chain) was obtained from a study of blood T cell repertoires in COVID-19. The wider study: Researchers got acute and convalescent COVID-19 samples from the United States, Italy and Spain.

Original methodology: Amplified reference gene primers provided the basis for estimating nucleated cell counts. Libraries were prepared by immunoSEQ multiplex PCR; TCRdb keeps only in-frame clonotypes and omits some of them. The V and J calls and clone size were taken over from that table, and D and trimming were inferred from the DNA. In the table there are 150,000 or so clones, approximately 92% of which are singletons. J was trimmed by 0 bases and V by 4 bases; bases with no gene match: 4. This CDR3 has 14 amino acids. CDR1 SGHNT and CDR2 YYREEE come from the germline V gene (reference sequence). This clone showed up just a few times.

What was sequenced was peripheral blood. This chain joins TRBV5-4 and TRBJ2-7; TRBD1 agrees at 7 bases. The sequence came from a man younger than 40 with COVID-19, enrolled during active disease. DNA of the CDR3: TGTGCCAGCAGCCCTAGGGACAGCTCCTACGAGCAGTACTTC. Its translation is CASSPRDSSYEQYF.